This TCR beta chain comes out of a study of a mutant IDH1 vaccine in newly diagnosed glioma. Across the study: Treated patients were roughly 62% male, roughly 40% female, mean age around 40 years. Study-wide results and limits: Pseudoprogression seemed unrelated to changes in top peripheral T cell clonotypes.

Comments on this clone: Its antigen remains unidentified.

The V end lost 1 base, the J end lost 6 bases, and 3 bases lay between the germline ends. Germline V lookup: CDR1 SGHDN, CDR2 FVKESK. The CDR3 covers 11 residues. Time point reported: baseline, week 1 (first vaccination visit). Documented treatment: pre-vaccination baseline after standard-of-care therapy. The donors' diagnosis was new WHO grade 3 or 4 astrocytoma that was IDH1-mutant and ATRX-lost. Clones were read by immunoSEQ multiplex PCR, and TCRdb kept only the in-frame ones, dropping some. The sample gives 35,000 to 40,000 clones, about nine tenths of which show up once; under 20% is in the top ten.

The TCR comes from a man younger than 35 with glioma. Material: PBMCs, obtained from a glioma patient treated with radiotherapy, temozolomide or both. The rearrangement joins TRBV14 to TRBJ1-1; D call uncertain. The CDR3 DNA reads TGTGCCAGCAGCCAAGGACCTGAAGCTTTCTTT. Translating it yields CASSQGPEAFF.